These 15 T cell receptor beta chains were all obtained from the same sample, sequenced in a study of blood T cell repertoires in COVID-19. The repertoire was sequenced with immunoSEQ multiplex PCR; TCRdb's copy has only in-frame clones and lacks some. This sample carries about 70,000 clones, around nine tenths of them seen once, and the ten largest clones take around 20%. Sequencing was done on a sample of peripheral blood. All receptors derive from an elderly woman with acute or convalescent COVID-19.

Comments on this clone: This sample also contains other DNA sequences that code for the same CDR3. The V call is TRBV28, the J call TRBJ2-6, with D possibly being TRBD2 (5 bases). V was trimmed by 2 bases and J by 2 bases, leaving 7 bases between them. The CDR3 has 15 amino acids. CDR1 is MDHEN, CDR2 SYDVKM, per germline. The CDR3 sequence is CASSLEGAGANVLTF. DNA of the CDR3: TGTGCCAGCAGTTTAGAGGGTGCTGGGGCCAACGTCCTGACTTTC.

The chain employs TRBV5-1 and TRBJ1-1; D is uncertain. Germline CDR1 reads SGHRS; CDR2 reads YFSETQ. This CDR3 region has 13 residues. Trimming removed 4 bases at V and 8 bases at J, with 15 bases between. The CDR3 DNA sequence: TGCGCCAGCAGCACGTCGGGTTTGGCGGAAGCTTTCTTT. It is translated as CASSTSGLAEAFF.

The chain employs TRBV14 and TRBJ1-2; 10 bases agree with TRBD1. Germline V lookup: CDR1 SGHDN, CDR2 FVKESK. The junction had 4 bases not matched to a gene; V was cut back by 4 bases and J by 5 bases. The CDR3 is 14 residues long. As DNA, the CDR3 is TGTGCCAGCAGCCTCGGGACAGGGGAGTATGGCTACACCTTC. It specifies CASSLGTGEYGYTF.

V and J are TRBV4-3 and TRBJ2-3; 9 nucleotides line up with TRBD2. V was pared by 3 bases and J by 9 bases, with 16 bases of the junction left unmatched. The germline gives CDR1 LGHNA, CDR2 YSLEER. The CDR3 extends over 17 amino acids. CDR3 DNA sequence: TGCGCCAGCAGCCACAGCGTGGCGGGAGGGCCTGGGGAAACGCAGTATTTT. Residues: CASSHSVAGGPGETQYF.

The chain couples TRBV7-2 to TRBJ2-7, with TRBD1 identical over 8 bases. Per the germline V gene, CDR1 is SGHTA and CDR2 is FQGNSA. CDR3 length: 16 amino acids. V was pared by 1 base and J by 2 bases, with 7 bases of the junction left unmatched. The CDR3 loop reads CASSLVPGQATYEQYF. The CDR3 DNA is TGTGCCAGCAGCTTAGTTCCGGGACAGGCCACCTACGAGCAGTACTTC.

V usage is TRBV2 and J usage is TRBJ1-1; TRBD1 matches 9 bases. This CDR3 region has 14 residues. Germline-derived CDR1 and CDR2 are SNHLY and FYNNEI. The ends lost 6 bases at V and 6 bases at J; junction bases unmatched: 8. The CDR3 bases are TGTGCCAGCAGCGTTACAGGGGGCATCGCTGAAGCTTTCTTT. It encodes CASSVTGGIAEAFF.

The chain links TRBV7-9 to TRBJ1-1; perhaps TRBD1 as D (6 bases). The CDR3 runs 15 residues. V lost 0 bases, J lost 0 bases, and 8 bases lay in between. CDR1 SEHNR and CDR2 FQNEAQ come from the germline V gene (reference sequence). CDR3 nucleotides: TGTGCCAGCAGCTTAGCTACAGGGATGAACACTGAAGCTTTCTTT. Protein product: CASSLATGMNTEAFF.

This clone appeared once. CDR3 sequence (DNA): TGCGCCAGCAGCCTTTGGACAGGGGGTGGTGAGCAGTTCTTC. Translated, it gives CASSLWTGGGEQFF. This sequence joins TRBV5-1 and TRBJ2-1; 10 positions agree with TRBD1. Unmatched junction bases numbered 7, after V lost 4 bases and J lost 9 bases. Germline values: CDR1 SGHRS, CDR2 YFSETQ. The CDR3 covers 14 residues.

V is TRBV29-1 and J is TRBJ2-7; D possibly corresponds to TRBD1 (6 bases). Germline-derived CDR1 and CDR2 are SQVTM and ANQGSEA. V lost 7 bases, J lost 3 bases, and 13 bases lay in between. This CDR3 is 12 amino acids long. CDR3 bases: TGCAGCGCCGGGGACACCGTCTACGAGCAGTACTTC. As protein: CSAGDTVYEQYF.

This rearrangement joins TRBV11-2 to TRBJ2-7; TRBD2 might be the D (7 bases). This CDR3 has 15 residues. Trimming took 1 base from V and 1 from J, leaving 11 bases between them. The V gene's germline CDR1 is SGHAT and CDR2 FQNNGV. CDR3 amino acids: CASSLVGGLSYEQYF. CDR3 nucleotides: TGTGCCAGCAGCTTAGTGGGGGGGCTGTCCTACGAGCAGTACTTC.

This chain joins TRBV7-2 and TRBJ2-3; D gene unclear. Germline V lookup: CDR1 SGHTA, CDR2 FQGNSA. The length of the CDR3 is 13 residues. V gave up 7 bases and J gave up 2 bases, with 10 bases separating them. This CDR3 reads CASTVQPTDTQYF. Written as DNA, the CDR3 is TGTGCCAGCACTGTACAGCCCACAGATACGCAGTATTTT.

This rearrangement joins TRBV5-1 to TRBJ2-5; 7 bases align to TRBD2. V lost 3 bases to trimming and J lost 3 bases; unmatched junction nucleotides: 8. Per the germline V gene, CDR1 is SGHRS and CDR2 is YFSETQ. CDR3 length equals 15 residues. The CDR3 nucleotides are TGCGCCAGCAGCTCCGGCGGAGCGGGAAAAGAGACCCAGTACTTC. Its translation: CASSSGGAGKETQYF.

This rearrangement joins TRBV5-1 to TRBJ1-1; the D is unclear. CDR1 and CDR2 from the germline V gene are SGHRS and YFSETQ. Deletions cut 4 bases from V and 1 base from J, with 11 bases between. The CDR3 covers 14 residues. The CDR3: CASSPEGGNTEAFF. Written as DNA, the CDR3 is TGCGCCAGCAGCCCAGAGGGCGGGAACACTGAAGCTTTCTTT.

The chain links TRBV7-9 to TRBJ2-1; 13 nucleotides match TRBD2. Germline V CDR1 and CDR2: SEHNR, FQNEAQ (reference sequence). This CDR3 comprises 19 residues. V was pared by 8 bases and J by 2 bases, with 15 bases of the junction left unmatched. CDR3 protein: CASLPQGLAGSRTYNEQFF. In nucleotides, the CDR3 is TGTGCCAGCCTACCCCAGGGACTAGCGGGATCCAGGACCTACAATGAGCAGTTCTTC.

The J gene is TRBJ1-1, the V gene TRBV4-1; TRBD1 aligns across 8 bases. J was trimmed by 3 bases and V by 3 bases; bases with no gene match: 9. Germline CDR1 and CDR2: MGHRA and YSYEKL. This CDR3 has 16 amino acids. The CDR3 nucleotides read TGCGCCAGCAGCCACGTCAGATTCAGGGGGCACACTGAAGCTTTCTTT. Encoded protein: CASSHVRFRGHTEAFF.